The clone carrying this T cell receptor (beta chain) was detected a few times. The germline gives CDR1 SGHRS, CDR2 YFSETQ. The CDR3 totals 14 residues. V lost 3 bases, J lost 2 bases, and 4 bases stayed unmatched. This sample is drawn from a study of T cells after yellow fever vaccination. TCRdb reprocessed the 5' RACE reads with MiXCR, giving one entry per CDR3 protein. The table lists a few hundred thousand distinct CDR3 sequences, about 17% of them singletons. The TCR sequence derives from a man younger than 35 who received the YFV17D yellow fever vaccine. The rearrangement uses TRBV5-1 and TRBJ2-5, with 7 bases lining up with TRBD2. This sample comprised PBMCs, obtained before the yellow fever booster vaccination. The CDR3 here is CASSWTGLQETQYF. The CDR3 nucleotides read TGCGCCAGCAGCTGGACGGGACTACAAGAGACCCAGTACTTC.